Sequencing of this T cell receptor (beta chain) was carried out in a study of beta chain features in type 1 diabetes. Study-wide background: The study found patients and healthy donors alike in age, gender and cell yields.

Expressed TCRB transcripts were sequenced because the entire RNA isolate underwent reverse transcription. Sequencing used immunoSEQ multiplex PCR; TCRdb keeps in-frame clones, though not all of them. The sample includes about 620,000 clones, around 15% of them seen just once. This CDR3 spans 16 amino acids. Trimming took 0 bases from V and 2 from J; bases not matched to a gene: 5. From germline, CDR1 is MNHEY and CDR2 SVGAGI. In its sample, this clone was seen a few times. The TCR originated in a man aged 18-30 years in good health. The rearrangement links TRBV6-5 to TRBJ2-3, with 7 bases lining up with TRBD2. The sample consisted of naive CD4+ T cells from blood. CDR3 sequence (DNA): TGTGCCAGCAGTTACTCGGGGCTAGCGGCCACAGATACGCAGTATTTT. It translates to CASSYSGLAATDTQYF.